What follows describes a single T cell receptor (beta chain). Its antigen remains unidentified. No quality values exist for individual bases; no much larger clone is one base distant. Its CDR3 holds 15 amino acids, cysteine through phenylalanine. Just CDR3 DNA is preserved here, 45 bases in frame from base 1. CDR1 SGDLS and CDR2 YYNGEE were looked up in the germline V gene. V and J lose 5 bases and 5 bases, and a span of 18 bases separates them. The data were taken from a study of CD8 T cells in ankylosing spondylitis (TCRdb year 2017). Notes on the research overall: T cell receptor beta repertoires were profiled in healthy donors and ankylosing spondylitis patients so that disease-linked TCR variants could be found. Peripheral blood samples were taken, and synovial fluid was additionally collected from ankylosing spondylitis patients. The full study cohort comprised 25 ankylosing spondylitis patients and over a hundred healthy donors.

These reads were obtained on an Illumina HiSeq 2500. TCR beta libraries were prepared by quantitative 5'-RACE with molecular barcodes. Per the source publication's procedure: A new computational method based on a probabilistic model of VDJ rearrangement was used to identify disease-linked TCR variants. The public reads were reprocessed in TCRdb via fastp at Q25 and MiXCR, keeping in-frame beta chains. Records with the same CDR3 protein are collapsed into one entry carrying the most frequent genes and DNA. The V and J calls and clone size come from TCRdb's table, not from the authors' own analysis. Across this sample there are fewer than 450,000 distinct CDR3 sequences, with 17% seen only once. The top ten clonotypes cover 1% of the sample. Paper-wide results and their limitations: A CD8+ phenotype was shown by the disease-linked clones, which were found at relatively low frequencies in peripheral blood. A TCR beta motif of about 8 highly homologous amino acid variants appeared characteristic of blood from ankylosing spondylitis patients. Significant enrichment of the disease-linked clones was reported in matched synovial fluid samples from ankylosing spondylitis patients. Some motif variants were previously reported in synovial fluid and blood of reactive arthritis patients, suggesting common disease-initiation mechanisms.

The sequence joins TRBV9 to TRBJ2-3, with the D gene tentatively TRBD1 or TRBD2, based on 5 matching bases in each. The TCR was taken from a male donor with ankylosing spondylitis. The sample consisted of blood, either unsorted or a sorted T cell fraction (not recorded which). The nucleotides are TGTGCCAGCAGGGGGGACGCCCGACGGAGAGATACGCAGTATTTT. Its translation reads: CASRGDARRRDTQYF.